This entry concerns a single T cell receptor beta chain. The target antigen is unknown. These data belong to a study of neoadjuvant nivolumab and ipilimumab in lung cancer. Across the whole study: The combination arm added day-1 ipilimumab 1 mg/kg to nivolumab 3 mg/kg on days 1, 15, 29. Study conclusions and caveats: Resected tumors had greater TCR richness and clonality than uninvolved lung. From pretherapy to surgery, tumor richness and clonality rose with dual therapy. Higher pretherapy blood TCR richness went with higher resected-tumor richness.

Assay used: immunoSEQ multiplex PCR; TCRdb lists only in-frame clones, some missing. Seen here are about 26,000 clones, less than 90% observed once, and the top ten hold about 6.5%. This CDR3 contains 11 residues. Germline CDR1 reads SGHKS; CDR2 reads YYEKEE (reference sequence). V dropped 3 bases and J dropped 0 bases, with 0 bases sitting between them. This sequence joins TRBV5-5 and TRBJ2-5; no reliable D call. The receptor was derived from an adult with non-small cell lung cancer. The sample here was peripheral blood, taken before neoadjuvant nivolumab, alone or with ipilimumab. CDR3 sequence: CASSYQETQYF. As DNA, the CDR3 is TGTGCCAGCAGCTACCAAGAGACCCAGTACTTC.